This TCR beta chain comes out of a study of cytomegalovirus exposure and HLA in healthy donors. PCR was performed using 60 Vbeta and 13 Jbeta primers. Data came from immunoSEQ multiplex PCR; TCRdb stores just in-frame clones and leaves some out. The data contain about 77,000 clones, around 82% of them singletons. The source material was PBMCs. The source of this sequence is a man in his forties in good health and CMV-seronegative.

CDR3 region: CASSLLGEGQPQHF. DNA for the CDR3: TGTGCCAGCAGCTTATTGGGGGAGGGACAGCCCCAGCATTTT. This chain uses TRBV11-1 with TRBJ1-5; tentative D call: TRBD1 (5 bases). Trimming took 2 bases from V and 7 from J, leaving 12 bases between them. Looked up from germline, CDR1 is SGHAT and CDR2 is FQDESV (reference sequence). The CDR3 has 14 amino acids.